These 4 T cell receptor beta chains came from one sample sequenced in a study of CDR3 diversity in severe acne. MiXCR, applied by TCRdb to the PCR reads, yields one record per CDR3 protein. The sample holds approximately 90,000 distinct CDR3 sequences, around 47% seen once. Source material: blood. The receptors come from a male donor with severe acne vulgaris.

Ten or more counts support this clonotype. The chain links TRBV13 to TRBJ2-7; 10 bases align to TRBD2. V was clipped by 3 bases and J by 1 base; unmatched bases: 0. The CDR3 has 14 amino acids. Germline values: CDR1 PRHDT, CDR2 FYEKMQ (reference sequence). CDR3 sequence reads: CASSLGLASYEQYF. In DNA, the CDR3 is TGTGCCAGCAGCTTGGGACTAGCGTCCTACGAGCAGTACTTC.

In this sample, this clonotype is medium-sized. This chain joins TRBV12-3 or TRBV12-4 and TRBJ2-7; no reliable D call. Trimming shortened V by 3 bases and J by 5 bases, and 8 bases separated the two germline ends. This CDR3 spans 12 amino acids. The CDR3 protein is CASSFSPHEQYF. Written as DNA, the CDR3 is TGTGCCAGCAGTTTTAGTCCCCACGAGCAGTACTTC.

Of note for this clonotype: This may be a read error, as it is one base from a much larger clone. The rearrangement links TRBV19 to TRBJ2-7; possible D gene TRBD1, 5 bases. Germline V gene data show CDR1 as LNHDA and CDR2 as SQIVND (reference sequence). The CDR3 consists of 14 residues. The CDR3 DNA reads as TGTTCGTCGCTCAGGCAGGACATTTACTACGAGCAGTACTTC. This gives the protein CSSLRQDIYYEQYF.

Worth noting for this clonotype: With a much larger clone just one base away, this may be a read error. The chain uses TRBV19 and TRBJ2-3, with D maybe TRBD1 (6 bases). Germline CDR1 LNHDA, CDR2 SQIVND (reference sequence). This CDR3 spans 16 amino acids. The V and J ends lost 1 base and 4 bases respectively, with 15 bases between them. CDR3 in amino acids: CASSIVRGSPSDTQYF. The CDR3 nucleotides read TGTGCCAGTAGTATAGTCAGGGGAAGTCCCTCAGATACGCAGTATTTT.